The entry that follows covers one T cell receptor (beta chain) sequence. The target antigen is unknown. The table came from immunoSEQ multiplex PCR; TCRdb's copy has only in-frame clones and leaves some out. The sample holds 3,500 to 4,500 clones, over 50% seen once. These data come from a study of STAT3 mutations in large granular lymphocyte leukemia. Across the study: More than half of T-LGLL patients received immunosuppressive therapy.

The study, taken as a whole, reports: Every T-cell large granular lymphocyte leukemia patient had at least one immunodominant TCR beta clonotype. Clonal expansion was inferred from other time points because no sample existed at each clone's first appearance. All newly emerging clones after therapy were STAT3 wild type. Differing intervals and regimens complicate linking therapy response to clone burden.

Germline V gene lookup returns CDR1 SGHAT and CDR2 FQNNGV. V lost 5 bases and J lost 2, with 16 bases in between. The CDR3 contains 15 residues. The V call is TRBV11-2, the J call TRBJ2-7; a possible D gene is TRBD1 (6 bases). Input material: peripheral blood mononuclear cells. The TCR was taken from a male patient aged 45 to 59 with T-cell large granular lymphocyte leukemia. Some clones in this sample may be carry-over from other donors' samples. The CDR3 DNA is TGTGCCAGCAGCCTCCAGGGCAGGGGACCCTACGAGCAGTACTTC. Its translation is CASSLQGRGPYEQYF. The full variable domain, in which reference TRBV11-2 and TRBJ2-7 provide the parts outside the CDR3, is EAGVAQSPRYKIIEKRQSVAFWCNPISGHATLYWYQQILGQGPKLLIQFQNNGVVDDSQLPKDRFSAERLKGVDSTLKIQPAKLEDSAVYLCASSLQGRGPYEQYFGPGTRLTVT.